What follows is one T cell receptor beta chain and its context. From germline, CDR1 is SGHTA and CDR2 FQGNSA. V was clipped by 3 bases and J by 7 bases, with 12 bases between them. This CDR3 region has 13 residues. These data originate in a study of shared T cell receptors in the human thymus. Here immunoSEQ multiplex PCR was the method, and the copy in TCRdb shows in-frame clones only, minus some. The table lists 630,000 or so clones, more than 70% of them singletons. The same sample was also studied in work on human thymus T cells.

The chain has TRBV7-2 and TRBJ1-1; D perhaps matches TRBD1 (5 bases). The sample was thymocytes. This TCR was recovered from a boy less than two years old with a congenital heart defect. Here the CDR3 reads CASSFVGRCEAFF. CDR3 bases: TGTGCCAGCAGCTTTGTGGGGCGATGTGAAGCTTTCTTT. Full variable domain (remainder filled in from reference TRBV7-2 and TRBJ1-1): GAGVSQSPSNKVTEKGKDVELRCDPISGHTALYWYRQSLGQGLEFLIYFQGNSAPDKSGLPSDRFSAERTGGSVSTLTIQRTQQEDSAVYLCASSFVGRCEAFFGQGTRLTVV.